These 10 T cell receptor beta chains share one sample of origin, sequenced in a study of T cell responses to AZD1222 COVID-19 vaccine. The data were produced by immunoSEQ multiplex PCR, yet TCRdb's version contains in-frame clones alone and is incomplete. The sample carries fewer than 200,000 clones, around nine tenths recorded once. Sequences were derived from peripheral blood, sampled 28 days after the second AZD1222 dose. These receptors were obtained from an adult who received the AZD1222 COVID-19 vaccine.

The chain is built from TRBV21-1 and TRBJ2-1; the table's TRBD2 call for D was not verified on the DNA. TRBV21-1 is labeled a pseudogene. The CDR3 contains 15 residues. The CDR3 reads CASSKDRESRNEQFF. The CDR3 nucleotides read TGTGCCAGCAGCAAAGATAGGGAGTCCAGGAATGAGCAGTTCTTC.

The V call is TRBV19, the J call TRBJ1-3; possible D gene TRBD1, 5 bases. V was cut by 6 bases and J by 4 bases, with 19 bases left in between. In germline, CDR1 is LNHDA, CDR2 SQIVND (reference sequence). CDR3 length equals 16 residues. As DNA, the CDR3 is TGTGCCAGTAGCGATGGAGGCAGGGTATCGGGAAACACCATATATTTT. It translates to CASSDGGRVSGNTIYF. Combining the CDR3 with reference TRBV19 and TRBJ1-3 gives the whole variable domain DGGITQSPKYLFRKEGQNVTLSCEQNLNHDAMYWYRQDPGQGLRLIYYSQIVNDFQKGDIAEGYSVSREKKESFPLTVTSAQKNPTAFYLCASSDGGRVSGNTIYFGEGSWLTVV.

The chain employs TRBV4-1 and TRBJ1-1; TRBD1 is a possible D gene (6 bases). The CDR3 consists of 14 residues. Trimming shortened V by 0 bases and J by 7 bases, and 12 bases separated the two germline ends. Germline V gene data show CDR1 as MGHRA and CDR2 as YSYEKL. The CDR3 DNA sequence: TGCGCCAGCAGCCAAGAGAGGTTGACAGGTGAAGCTTTCTTT. Translated, it gives CASSQERLTGEAFF.

A note on this clone: The sample contains more than one DNA sequence encoding this CDR3. The chain employs TRBV27 and TRBJ2-2; D is unclear. Between the trimmed V and J ends, which lost 3 bases and 3 bases, there was a span of 8 bases. Germline CDR1 reads MNHEY; CDR2 reads SMNVEV (reference sequence). CDR3 length: 14 amino acids. The CDR3 DNA sequence: TGTGCCAGCAGTTTGGACCTCTACACCGGGGAGCTGTTTTTT. Residues: CASSLDLYTGELFF.

This chain joins TRBV12-5 and TRBJ1-5; no clear D gene. The CDR3 has 12 residues. The germline gives CDR1 LGHNT, CDR2 FRNRAP. V lost 1 base, J lost 6 bases, and 4 bases lay in between. The CDR3 sequence: CASGLEFQPQHF. The CDR3, as DNA: TGTGCTAGTGGTTTGGAGTTTCAGCCCCAGCATTTT.

V is TRBV27 and J is TRBJ1-2; D might be TRBD1 (5 bases). V gave up 5 bases and J gave up 3 bases, with 16 bases separating them. CDR1 and CDR2 (germline): MNHEY, SMNVEV (reference sequence). The CDR3 totals 15 residues. CDR3 sequence (DNA): TGTGCCAGCAGTCTCCGACAGACTCTGCACTATGGCTACACCTTC. Residues: CASSLRQTLHYGYTF.

The chain uses TRBV11-3 and TRBJ2-1, with 8 bases aligning to TRBD2. There are 15 residues in the CDR3. V lost 5 bases, J lost 3 bases, and 6 bases stayed unmatched. Germline V gene sequence: CDR1 SGHNT, CDR2 YENEEA. In nucleotides, the CDR3 is TGTGCCAGCAGCCCCGCGGGGGGCATCTACAATGAGCAGTTCTTC. Translation: CASSPAGGIYNEQFF.

This chain connects TRBV29-1 to TRBJ1-2; D is unresolved. The V gene lost 4 bases and the J gene lost 8 bases, with 11 bases spanning the gap. The CDR3 spans 11 residues. Germline values: CDR1 SQVTM, CDR2 ANQGSEA. CDR3 nucleotide sequence: TGCAGCGTTGTTCTGGATAGCGGCTACACCTTC. This codes for CSVVLDSGYTF. Based on the CDR3 plus reference TRBV29-1 and TRBJ1-2, the full variable domain is SAVISQKPSRDICQRGTSLTIQCQVDSQVTMMFWYRQQPGQSLTLIATANQGSEATYESGFVIDKFPISRPNLTFSTLTVSNMSPEDSSIYLCSVVLDSGYTFGSGTRLTVV.

This rearrangement joins TRBV30 to TRBJ1-4; the match to TRBD1 covers 7 bases. CDR3 size: 13 residues. Losses at the gene ends were 5 bases for V and 9 bases for J; bases not matched to a gene: 9. Germline V CDR1 and CDR2: GTSNPN, SVGIG (reference sequence). The CDR3 reads CAWAGDRGQKLFF. The DNA for the CDR3 is TGTGCCTGGGCGGGGGACAGAGGGCAAAAACTGTTTTTT.

This clone was recorded once. The genes are TRBV19 and TRBJ1-5, with no clear D. Trimming left V 1 base short and J 6 bases short, with 10 bases between. The CDR3 is 14 residues long. CDR1 and CDR2 from the germline V gene are LNHDA and SQIVND (reference sequence). The CDR3 bases are TGTGCCAGTAGTATAGTTCCTGTTAGTCAGCCCCAGCATTTT. Protein sequence: CASSIVPVSQPQHF.